This T cell receptor (beta chain) was recovered during a study of graft-versus-host responses after intestinal transplantation. Notes on this clone: The antigen remains unidentified.

Repertoires were generated with immunoSEQ multiplex PCR, while TCRdb's copy carries only in-frame clones and drops some. The data hold about 90,000 clones, with about 91% observed a single time. General observations from the study: Across patients carrying graft-donor T cell macrochimerism, allografts held high graft-versus-host to host-versus-graft clonal ratios. Detected in recipient marrow were GvH clones, some of which were first observed in ileum or blood.

This CDR3 spans 17 amino acids. Trimming shortened V by 2 bases and J by 0 bases, and 17 bases separated the two germline ends. The germline V gene encodes CDR1 SNHLY and CDR2 FYNNEI. V gene TRBV2 combines with J gene TRBJ2-7; D unclear. Here the sequenced sample was unstimulated CD8+ T cells sorted from spleen or lymph node cells, taken before intestinal transplant. This TCR derives from a human donor who received an intestinal transplant. In DNA, the CDR3 is TGTGCCAGCAGTGAATCGACTTTTAGCAGCCGCTCCTACGAGCAGTACTTC. It is translated as CASSESTFSSRSYEQYF.